This T cell receptor beta chain appears in the sequencing data of a study of T cell clonality in common variable immunodeficiency. The study, taken as a whole, reports: CVID patient heterogeneity limited repertoire-clinical complication correlations. Fewer deletions and N-nucleotide insertions were reportedly seen in common variable immunodeficiency TCR beta sequences. Shared TCRbeta clones were fewer between CVID subjects than controls.

Sequencing was performed with immunoSEQ multiplex PCR; in TCRdb, only in-frame clones are kept and a portion is missing. The sample contains about 52,000 clones, none of them singletons. This clone occurred many times. Its antigen is not identified. The read gets to within 3 residues of the CDR3 end, and the germline J gene fills in the rest. Germline CDR1 reads SGHTA; CDR2 reads FQGTGA. Trimming took 5 bases from V and 9 from J; bases not matched to a gene: 12. This CDR3 region has 15 residues. Most patients and controls had Caucasian heritage. Input material: peripheral blood mononuclear cells. The receptor's source is a person between 18 and 69 years old in good health. V and J are TRBV7-3 and TRBJ2-1; TRBD2 agrees at 8 bases. The CDR3 loop reads CASSPLAGGQGEQFF. The DNA read from the CDR3 is TGTGCCAGCAGCCCCCTGGCGGGGGGACAAGGTGAG.